This T cell receptor (beta chain) comes out of a study of CD8 T cells in Susac syndrome. cDNA came from about 0.5 to 1 ug RNA primed by random hexamers. A multiplex approach, immunoSEQ multiplex PCR, amplified TCR beta CDR3 across 54 Vbeta and 13 Jbeta. TCRdb recomputed calls from the immunoSEQ multiplex PCR reads with MiXCR, one row per CDR3 protein. The sample holds roughly 150,000 distinct CDR3 sequences, roughly 95% seen once. This CDR3 region has 14 residues. The germline V gene has CDR1 PRHDT and CDR2 FYEKMQ (reference sequence). The germline V and J ends were trimmed by 3 bases and 6 bases, with 12 bases remaining between them.

Sequencing used CD8+ T cells from PBMCs. The sequence came from a human donor with multiple sclerosis. The chain joins TRBV13 to TRBJ2-4; possibly TRBD2 for D (7 bases). CDR3 DNA sequence: TGTGCCAGCAGCTTCTCAGGGGAGGGAAACATTCAGTACTTC. It encodes CASSFSGEGNIQYF.